Given below is one T cell receptor (beta chain) in context. The antigen remains undetermined. The sample originates from a study of T cell repertoires in ileal Crohn's disease. Study-level points and caveats: High-frequency clones were more common in sorted CD8 than CD4 cells. Clonality above 26.8% at surgery always came with endoscopic recurrence.

Around 490 nanograms of biopsy DNA per sample underwent TCRB immunosequencing. The protocol was immunoSEQ multiplex PCR, while the TCRdb copy is restricted to in-frame clones and leaves out a portion. Here the sample spans about 14,000 clones, around 84% being singletons. Germline V gene lookup returns CDR1 MNHEY and CDR2 SVGAGI. The CDR3 contains 13 residues. The V end lost 6 bases, the J end lost 8 bases, and 16 bases lay between the germline ends. The sample consisted of ileal tissue. This TCR was sampled from an adult with Crohn's disease. V usage is TRBV6-5 and J usage is TRBJ1-2; TRBD1 might be the D (5 bases). The CDR3 is CASRQGARRGYTF. In nucleotides, the CDR3 is TGTGCCAGCAGGCAAGGGGCGCGCCGCGGCTACACCTTC.